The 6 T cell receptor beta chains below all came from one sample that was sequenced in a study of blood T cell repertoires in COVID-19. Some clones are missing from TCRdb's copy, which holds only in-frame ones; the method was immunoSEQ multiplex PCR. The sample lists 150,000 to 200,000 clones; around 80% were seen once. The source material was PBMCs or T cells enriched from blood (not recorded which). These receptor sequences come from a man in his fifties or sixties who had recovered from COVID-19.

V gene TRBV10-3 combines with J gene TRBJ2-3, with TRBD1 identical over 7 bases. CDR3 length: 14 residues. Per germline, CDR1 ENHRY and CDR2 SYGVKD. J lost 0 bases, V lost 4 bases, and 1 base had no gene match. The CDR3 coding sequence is TGTGCCATCAGTGGACAGGGAAGCACAGATACGCAGTATTTT. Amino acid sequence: CAISGQGSTDTQYF.

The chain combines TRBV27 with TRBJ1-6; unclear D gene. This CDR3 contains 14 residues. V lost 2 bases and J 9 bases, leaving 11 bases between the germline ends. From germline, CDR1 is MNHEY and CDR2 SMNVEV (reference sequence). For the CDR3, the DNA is TGTGCCAGCAGTTTAATGACGGGTGGTTCACCCCTCCACTTT. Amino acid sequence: CASSLMTGGSPLHF.

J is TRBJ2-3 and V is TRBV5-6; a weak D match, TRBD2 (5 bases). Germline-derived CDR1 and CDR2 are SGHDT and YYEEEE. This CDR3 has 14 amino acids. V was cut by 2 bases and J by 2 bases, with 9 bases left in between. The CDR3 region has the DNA TGTGCCAGCAGCTTTGTGACTACCACAGATACGCAGTATTTT. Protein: CASSFVTTTDTQYF.

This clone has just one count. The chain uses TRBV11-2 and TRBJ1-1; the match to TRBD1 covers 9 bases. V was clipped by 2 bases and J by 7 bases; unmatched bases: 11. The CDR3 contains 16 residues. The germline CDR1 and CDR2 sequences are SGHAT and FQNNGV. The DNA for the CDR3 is TGTGCCAGCAGCTTAAGCCGGGACAGGGAGTTTGGTGAAGCTTTCTTT. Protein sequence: CASSLSRDREFGEAFF.

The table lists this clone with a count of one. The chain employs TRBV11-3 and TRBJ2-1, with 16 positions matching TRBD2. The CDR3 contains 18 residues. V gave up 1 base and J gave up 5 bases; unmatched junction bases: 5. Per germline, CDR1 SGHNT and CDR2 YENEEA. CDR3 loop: CASSLAGTSGGGDNEQFF. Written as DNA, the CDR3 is TGTGCCAGCAGCTTAGCCGGGACTAGCGGGGGGGGAGACAATGAGCAGTTCTTC.

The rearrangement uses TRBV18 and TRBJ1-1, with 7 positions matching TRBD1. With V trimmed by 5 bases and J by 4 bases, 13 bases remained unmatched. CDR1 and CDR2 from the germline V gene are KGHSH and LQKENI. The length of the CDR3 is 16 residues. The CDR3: CASSLGGTGFGTEAFF. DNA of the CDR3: TGTGCCAGCTCATTAGGGGGCACTGGATTTGGCACTGAAGCTTTCTTT.